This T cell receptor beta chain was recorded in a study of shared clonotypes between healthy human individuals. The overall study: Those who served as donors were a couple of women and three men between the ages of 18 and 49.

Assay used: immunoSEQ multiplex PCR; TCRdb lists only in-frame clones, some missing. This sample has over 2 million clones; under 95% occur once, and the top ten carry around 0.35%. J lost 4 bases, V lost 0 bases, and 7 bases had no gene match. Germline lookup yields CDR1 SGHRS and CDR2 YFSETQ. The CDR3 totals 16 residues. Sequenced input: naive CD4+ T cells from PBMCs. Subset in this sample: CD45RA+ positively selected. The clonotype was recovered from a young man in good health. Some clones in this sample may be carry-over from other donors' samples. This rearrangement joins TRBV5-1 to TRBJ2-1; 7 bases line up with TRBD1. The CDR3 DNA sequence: TGCGCCAGCAGCTTGGCCGATGGGACAGTTTACAATGAGCAGTTCTTC. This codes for CASSLADGTVYNEQFF. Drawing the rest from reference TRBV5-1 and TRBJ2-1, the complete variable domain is KAGVTQTPRYLIKTRGQQVTLSCSPISGHRSVSWYQQTPGQGLQFLFEYFSETQRNKGNFPGRFSGRQFSNSRSEMNVSTLELGDSALYLCASSLADGTVYNEQFFGPGTRLTVL.